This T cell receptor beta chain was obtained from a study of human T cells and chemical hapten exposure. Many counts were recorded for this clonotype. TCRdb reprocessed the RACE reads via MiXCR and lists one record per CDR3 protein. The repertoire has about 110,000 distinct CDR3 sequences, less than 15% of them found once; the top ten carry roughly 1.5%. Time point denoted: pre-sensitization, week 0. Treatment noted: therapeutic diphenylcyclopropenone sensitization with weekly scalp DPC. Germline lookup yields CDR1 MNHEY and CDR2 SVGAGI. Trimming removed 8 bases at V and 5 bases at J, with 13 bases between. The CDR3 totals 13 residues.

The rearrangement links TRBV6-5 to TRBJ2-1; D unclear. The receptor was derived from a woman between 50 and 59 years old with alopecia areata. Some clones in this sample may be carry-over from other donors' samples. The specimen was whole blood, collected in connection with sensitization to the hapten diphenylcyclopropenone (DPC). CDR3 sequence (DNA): TGTGCCAGCCGGCTAGGGTTAAACAATGAGCAGTTCTTC. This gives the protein CASRLGLNNEQFF.